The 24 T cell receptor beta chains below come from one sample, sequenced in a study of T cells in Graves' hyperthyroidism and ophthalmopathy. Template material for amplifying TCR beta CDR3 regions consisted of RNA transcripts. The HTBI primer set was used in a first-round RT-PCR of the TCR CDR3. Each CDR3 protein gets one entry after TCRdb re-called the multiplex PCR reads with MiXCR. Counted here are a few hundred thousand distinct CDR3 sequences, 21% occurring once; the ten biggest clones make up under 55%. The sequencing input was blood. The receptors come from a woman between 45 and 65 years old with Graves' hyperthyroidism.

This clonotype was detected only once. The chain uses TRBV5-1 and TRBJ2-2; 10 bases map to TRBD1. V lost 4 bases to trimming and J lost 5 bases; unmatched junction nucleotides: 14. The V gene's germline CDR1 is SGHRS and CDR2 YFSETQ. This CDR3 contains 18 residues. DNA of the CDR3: TGCGCCAGCAGCATTGGGACCCGGACAGGGGGAAGGACCGGGGAGCTGTTTTTT. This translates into CASSIGTRTGGRTGELFF.

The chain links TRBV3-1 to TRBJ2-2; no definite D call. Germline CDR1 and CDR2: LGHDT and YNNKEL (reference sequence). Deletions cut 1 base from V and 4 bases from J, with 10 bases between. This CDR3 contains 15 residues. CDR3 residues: CASSQAKLTTGELFF. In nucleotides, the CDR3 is TGTGCCAGCAGCCAAGCTAAGCTTACCACCGGGGAGCTGTTTTTT.

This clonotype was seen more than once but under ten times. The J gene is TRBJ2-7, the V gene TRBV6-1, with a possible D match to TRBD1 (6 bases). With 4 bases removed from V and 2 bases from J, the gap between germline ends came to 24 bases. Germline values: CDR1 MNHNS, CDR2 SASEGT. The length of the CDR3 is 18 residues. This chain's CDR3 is CASSAPRLVTGHAYEQYF. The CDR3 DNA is TGTGCCAGCAGTGCCCCAAGGCTAGTGACAGGACATGCCTACGAGCAGTACTTC.

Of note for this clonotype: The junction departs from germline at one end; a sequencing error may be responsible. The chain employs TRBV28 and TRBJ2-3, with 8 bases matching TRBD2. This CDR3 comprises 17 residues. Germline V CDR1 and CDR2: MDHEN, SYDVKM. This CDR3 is CTSSLSRVAGRADTQYF. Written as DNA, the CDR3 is TGTACCAGCAGTTTAAGTAGGGTAGCGGGAAGAGCAGATACGCAGTATTTT.

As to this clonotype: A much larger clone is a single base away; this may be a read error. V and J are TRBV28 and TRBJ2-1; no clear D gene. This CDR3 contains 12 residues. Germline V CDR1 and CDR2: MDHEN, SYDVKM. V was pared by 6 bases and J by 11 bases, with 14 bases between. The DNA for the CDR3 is TGTGCCAGCAGCGTACTAACGAACAAGCAGTTCTTC. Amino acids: CASSVLTNKQFF.

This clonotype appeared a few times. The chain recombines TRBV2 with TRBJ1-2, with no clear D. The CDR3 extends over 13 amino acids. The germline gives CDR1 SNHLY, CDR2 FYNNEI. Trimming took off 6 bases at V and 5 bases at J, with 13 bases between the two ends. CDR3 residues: CASRPWGVYGYTF. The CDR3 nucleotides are TGTGCCAGCAGGCCCTGGGGAGTTTATGGCTACACCTTC.

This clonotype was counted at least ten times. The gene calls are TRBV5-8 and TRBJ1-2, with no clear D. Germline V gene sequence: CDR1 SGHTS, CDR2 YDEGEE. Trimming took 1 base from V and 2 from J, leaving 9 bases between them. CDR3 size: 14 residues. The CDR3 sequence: CASSLTKSNYGYTF. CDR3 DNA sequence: TGTGCCAGCAGCTTGACGAAGTCCAACTATGGCTACACCTTC. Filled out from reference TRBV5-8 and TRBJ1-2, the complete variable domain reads EAGVTQSPTHLIKTRGQQATLRCSPISGHTSVYWYQQALGLGLQFLLWYDEGEERNRGNFPPRFSGRQFPNYSSELNVNALELEDSALYLCASSLTKSNYGYTFGSGTRLTVV.

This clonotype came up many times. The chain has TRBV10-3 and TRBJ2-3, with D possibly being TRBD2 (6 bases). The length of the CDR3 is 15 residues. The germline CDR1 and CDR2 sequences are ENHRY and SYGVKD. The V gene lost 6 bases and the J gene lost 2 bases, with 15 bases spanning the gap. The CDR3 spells CAIRGRLVDTDTQYF. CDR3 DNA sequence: TGTGCCATCAGAGGGAGACTAGTAGACACAGATACGCAGTATTTT.

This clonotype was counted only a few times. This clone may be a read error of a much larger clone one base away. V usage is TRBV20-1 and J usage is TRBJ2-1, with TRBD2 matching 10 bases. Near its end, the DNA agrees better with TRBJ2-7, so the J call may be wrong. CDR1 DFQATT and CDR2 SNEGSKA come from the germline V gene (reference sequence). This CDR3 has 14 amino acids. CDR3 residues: CSAGGTSVYNEQYF. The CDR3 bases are TGCAGTGCTGGGGGGACTAGCGTGTACAATGAGCAGTACTTC.

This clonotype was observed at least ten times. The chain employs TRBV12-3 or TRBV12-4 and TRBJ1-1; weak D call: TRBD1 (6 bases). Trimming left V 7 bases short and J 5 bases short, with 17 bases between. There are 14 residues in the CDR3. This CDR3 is CASTRRGAVTEAFF. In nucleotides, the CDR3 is TGTGCCAGCACCCGCCGGGGGGCAGTAACTGAAGCTTTCTTT.

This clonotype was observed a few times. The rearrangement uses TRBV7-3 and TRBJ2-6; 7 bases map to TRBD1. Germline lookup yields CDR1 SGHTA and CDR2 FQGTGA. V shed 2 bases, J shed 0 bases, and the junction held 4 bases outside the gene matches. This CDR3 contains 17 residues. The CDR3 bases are TGTGCCAGCAGCTTAGGGGACAGCATCTCTGGGGCCAACGTCCTGACTTTC. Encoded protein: CASSLGDSISGANVLTF. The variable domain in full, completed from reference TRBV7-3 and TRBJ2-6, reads GAGVSQTPSNKVTEKGKYVELRCDPISGHTALYWYRQSLGQGPEFLIYFQGTGAADDSGLPNDRFFAVRPEGSVSTLKIQRTERGDSAVYLCASSLGDSISGANVLTFGAGSRLTVL.

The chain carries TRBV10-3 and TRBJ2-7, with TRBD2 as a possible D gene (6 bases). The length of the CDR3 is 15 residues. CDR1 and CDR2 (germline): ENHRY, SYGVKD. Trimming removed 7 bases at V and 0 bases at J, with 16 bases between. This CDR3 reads CAITYQSGGSYEQYF. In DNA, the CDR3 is TGTGCCATCACATACCAGTCCGGGGGCTCCTACGAGCAGTACTTC.

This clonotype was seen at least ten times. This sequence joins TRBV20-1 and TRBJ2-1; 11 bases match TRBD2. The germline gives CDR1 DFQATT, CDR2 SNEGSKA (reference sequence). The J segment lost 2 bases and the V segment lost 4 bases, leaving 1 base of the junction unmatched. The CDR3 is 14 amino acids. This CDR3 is CSAMTSGAYNEQFF. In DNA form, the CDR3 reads TGCAGTGCTATGACTAGCGGGGCCTACAATGAGCAGTTCTTC.

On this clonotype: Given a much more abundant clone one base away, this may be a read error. The CDR3 region is CSARVVQAGAPDTQYF. For the CDR3, the DNA is TGCAGTGCTAGAGTGGTACAAGCGGGAGCACCAGATACGCAGTATTTT. The rearrangement joins TRBV20-1 to TRBJ2-3, with 8 bases that match TRBD2. The trim removed 1 base at V and 4 bases at J, leaving 10 bases unmatched. The CDR3 runs to 16 residues. CDR1 is DFQATT, CDR2 SNEGSKA, per germline (reference sequence).

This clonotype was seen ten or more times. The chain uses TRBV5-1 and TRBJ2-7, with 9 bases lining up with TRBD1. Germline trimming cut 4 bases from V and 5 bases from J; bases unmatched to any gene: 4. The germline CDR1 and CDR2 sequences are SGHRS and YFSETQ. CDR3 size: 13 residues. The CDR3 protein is CASSNDRGNEQYF. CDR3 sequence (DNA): TGCGCCAGCAGCAACGACAGGGGGAACGAGCAGTACTTC.

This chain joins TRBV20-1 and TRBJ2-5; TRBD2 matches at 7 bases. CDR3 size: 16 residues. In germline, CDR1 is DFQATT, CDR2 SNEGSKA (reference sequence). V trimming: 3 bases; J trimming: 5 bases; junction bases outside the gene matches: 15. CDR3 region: CSARAYLRERSETQYF. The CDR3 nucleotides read TGCAGTGCTAGGGCCTACTTGCGGGAGAGAAGCGAGACCCAGTACTTC.

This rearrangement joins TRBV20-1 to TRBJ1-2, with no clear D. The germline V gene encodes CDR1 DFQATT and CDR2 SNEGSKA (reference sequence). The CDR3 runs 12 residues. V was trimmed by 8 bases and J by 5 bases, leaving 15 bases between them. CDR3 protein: CSLPLSGYGYTF. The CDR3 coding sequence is TGCAGTCTCCCCCTTTCGGGGTATGGCTACACCTTC.

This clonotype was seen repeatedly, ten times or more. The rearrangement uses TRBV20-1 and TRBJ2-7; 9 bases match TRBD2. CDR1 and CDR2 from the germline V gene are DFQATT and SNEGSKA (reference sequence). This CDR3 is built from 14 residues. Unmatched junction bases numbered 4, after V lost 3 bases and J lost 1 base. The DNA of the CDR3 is TGCAGTGCTAGCGGCGGGAGGGTGTCCTACGAGCAGTACTTC. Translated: CSASGGRVSYEQYF.

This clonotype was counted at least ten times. The CDR3: CASSQSQGTKNIQYF. In DNA, the CDR3 is TGTGCCAGCAGCCAATCGCAGGGCACCAAAAACATTCAGTACTTC. This chain links TRBV16 with TRBJ2-4; maybe TRBD1 (5 bases). CDR1 and CDR2 (germline): KGHSY, FQNENV. CDR3 size: 15 residues. V was cut by 0 bases and J by 2 bases, with 8 bases left in between.

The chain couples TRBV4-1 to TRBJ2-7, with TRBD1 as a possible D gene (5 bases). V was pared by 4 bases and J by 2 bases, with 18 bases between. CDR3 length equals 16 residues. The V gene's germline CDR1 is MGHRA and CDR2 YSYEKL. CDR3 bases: TGCGCCAGCAGCCCTCGACAGATTACCGCCACCTACGAGCAGTACTTC. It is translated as CASSPRQITATYEQYF.

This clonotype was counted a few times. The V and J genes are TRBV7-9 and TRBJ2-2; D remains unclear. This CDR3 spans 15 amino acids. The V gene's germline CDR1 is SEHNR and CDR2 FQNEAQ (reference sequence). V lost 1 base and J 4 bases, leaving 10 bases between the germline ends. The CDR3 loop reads CASSLESGFTGELFF. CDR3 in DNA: TGTGCCAGCAGCTTAGAATCTGGGTTCACCGGGGAGCTGTTTTTT.

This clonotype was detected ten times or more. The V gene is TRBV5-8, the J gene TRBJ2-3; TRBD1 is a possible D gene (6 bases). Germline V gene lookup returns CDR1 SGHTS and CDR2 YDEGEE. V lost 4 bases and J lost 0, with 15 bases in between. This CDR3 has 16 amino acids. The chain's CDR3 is CASSVDRTPSTDTQYF. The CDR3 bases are TGTGCCAGCAGCGTAGACAGGACACCTAGCACAGATACGCAGTATTTT.

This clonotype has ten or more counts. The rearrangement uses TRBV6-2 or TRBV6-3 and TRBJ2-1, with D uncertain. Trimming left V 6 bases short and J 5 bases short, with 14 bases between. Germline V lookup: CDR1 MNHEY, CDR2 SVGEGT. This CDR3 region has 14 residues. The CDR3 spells CASSPVSSDNEQFF. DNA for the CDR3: TGTGCCAGCAGCCCCGTTTCGTCGGACAATGAGCAGTTCTTC.

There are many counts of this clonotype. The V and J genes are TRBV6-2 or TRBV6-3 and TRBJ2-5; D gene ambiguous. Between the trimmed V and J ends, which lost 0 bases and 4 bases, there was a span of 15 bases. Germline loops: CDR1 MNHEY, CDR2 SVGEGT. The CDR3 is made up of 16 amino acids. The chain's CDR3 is CASSYSTSGPGETQYF. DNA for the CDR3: TGTGCCAGCAGTTACTCAACATCCGGGCCGGGAGAGACCCAGTACTTC.